Sequencing of this T cell receptor (beta chain) was carried out in a study of blood T cell repertoires in COVID-19. Overall study: Spain, Italy and the United States supplied samples that represented acute and convalescent COVID-19.

This CDR3 has 14 amino acids. Germline-derived CDR1 and CDR2 are SEHNR and FQNEAQ (reference sequence). V lost 10 bases, J lost 1 base, and 5 bases stayed unmatched. During active infection, Seattle patients enrolled and were then monitored through disease. Authors' analysis steps: Counts of nucleated cells, estimated from reference gene primer amplification, were obtained. Libraries were prepared by immunoSEQ multiplex PCR; TCRdb keeps only in-frame clonotypes and omits some of them. Clone size and V and J calls were adopted from that table, with D and trimming inferred from the DNA. Here the sample spans about 300,000 clones, approximately 90% being singletons.

The chain couples TRBV7-9 to TRBJ2-1; 9 bases agree with TRBD2. What was sequenced was peripheral blood. The source is a woman under 40 with COVID-19, enrolled during active disease. CDR3 protein: CAILAGASYNEQFF. CDR3 coding DNA: TGTGCCATCTTAGCGGGAGCGTCCTACAATGAGCAGTTCTTC.